The TCR beta chain under discussion was sequenced for a study of T-cell reconstitution after alpha-beta-depleted transplantation in children (dated by TCRdb to the mid-2010s). Regarding the complete study: The study quantitatively tracked T-cell immune reconstitution after TCRalphabeta/CD19-depleted allogeneic hematopoietic cell transplantation in children using TCR repertoire profiling.

This clonotype came up once. Its antigen has not been determined. No clone much larger than this one lies a single base away; base qualities are absent. One read amounts to weak evidence. Preparation of the library involved PCR. Sequenced using an Illumina HiSeq 2500. Molecular barcoding was employed in the preparation of TCR libraries, with unique molecular identifiers being used to normalize TCRbeta repertoire quantification. TCRdb applied fastp at Q25 and MiXCR to the public reads, then kept only in-frame beta chains. Rows merge per CDR3 protein into single entries with the most common DNA and genes. The sample data list about 300,000 distinct CDR3 sequences, and nearly 8% of these were observed just once. Around 10% of the sample goes to the ten largest clones. From the germline V gene (reference sequence), CDR1 is SGHAT and CDR2 is FQDESV. The CDR3 contains 19 residues, cysteine and phenylalanine counted. Of all the DNA, just the CDR3 is kept, 57 bases in frame from base 1. Between the V and J ends, shortened by 1 base and 6 bases respectively, the junction contains 26 bases.

The research as a whole found: Over the following months the frequencies of hyperexpanded clones went down, and after one year T-cell counts and TCRbeta diversity were mostly credited to newly produced T cells. The apparently early alphabetaT-cell count recovery about two months after transplant was reportedly dependent on only several hundred rapidly expanded clones derived from non-depleted graft cells. In some patients, the high TCRbeta diversity seen at day 60 was put down to recipient T cells and intrathymic progenitors that had survived conditioning.

Reading the label with the study, this specimen's treatment or condition is: allogeneic hematopoietic cell transplantation with graft depleted of TCRalphabeta T cells and CD19 B cells. The transplant recipients were children given TCRalphabeta/CD19-depleted allogeneic hematopoietic cell grafts. The receptor's source is a female patient aged 2-15 years who had a stem cell transplant for Fanconi anemia, so the T cells may come from the graft donor. Specimen: peripheral blood, collected 360 days after TCRalphabeta/CD19-depleted stem cell transplant. The chain is made from TRBV11-1 and TRBJ2-3; TRBD1 might be the D gene, on 5 matching bases. The DNA sequence is as follows: TGTGCCAGCAGCTTAGGGGTGGTAAGGGGCCAGATCCCCCCGGATACGCAGTATTTT. Translated, this is CASSLGVVRGQIPPDTQYF.